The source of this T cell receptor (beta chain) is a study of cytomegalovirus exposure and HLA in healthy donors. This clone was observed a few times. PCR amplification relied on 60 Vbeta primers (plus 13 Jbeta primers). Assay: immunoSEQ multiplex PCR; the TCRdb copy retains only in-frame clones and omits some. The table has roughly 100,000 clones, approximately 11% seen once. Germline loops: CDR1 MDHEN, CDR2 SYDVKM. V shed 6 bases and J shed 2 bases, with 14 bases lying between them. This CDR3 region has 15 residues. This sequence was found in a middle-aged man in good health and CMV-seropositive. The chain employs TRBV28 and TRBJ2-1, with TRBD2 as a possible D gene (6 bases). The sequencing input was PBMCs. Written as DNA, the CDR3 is TGTGCCAGCAGACCCCCGGGAGAGGCCTACAATGAGCAGTTCTTC. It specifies CASRPPGEAYNEQFF.